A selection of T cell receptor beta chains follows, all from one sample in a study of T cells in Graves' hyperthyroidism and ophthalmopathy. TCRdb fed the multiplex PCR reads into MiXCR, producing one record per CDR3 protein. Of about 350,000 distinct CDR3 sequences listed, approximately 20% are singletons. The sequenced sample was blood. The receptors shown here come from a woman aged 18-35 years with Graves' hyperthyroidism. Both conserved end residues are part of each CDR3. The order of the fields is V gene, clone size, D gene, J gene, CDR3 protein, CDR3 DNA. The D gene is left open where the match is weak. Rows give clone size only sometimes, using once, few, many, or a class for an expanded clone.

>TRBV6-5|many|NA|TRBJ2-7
CASSYSQATSYEQYF
TGTGCCAGCAGTTACTCACAGGCCACCTCCTACGAGCAGTACTTC
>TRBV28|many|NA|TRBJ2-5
CASSPFVQETQYF
TGTGCCAGCAGTCCTTTCGTTCAAGAGACCCAGTACTTC
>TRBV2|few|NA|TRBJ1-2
CASSTSSGPNYGYTF
TGTGCCAGCTCGACTTCCAGCGGTCCCAACTATGGCTACACCTTC
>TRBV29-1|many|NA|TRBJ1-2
CSVQVGYDGYTF
TGCAGCGTCCAAGTGGGTTACGATGGCTACACCTTC
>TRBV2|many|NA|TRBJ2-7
CASSEWWSSGEQYF
TGTGCCAGCAGTGAATGGTGGTCCTCGGGCGAGCAGTACTTC
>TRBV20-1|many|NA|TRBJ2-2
CSAVRRNTGELFF
TGCAGTGCAGTGAGACGGAACACCGGGGAGCTGTTTTTT
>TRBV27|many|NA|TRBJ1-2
CASSHLLGQRLHGYTF
TGTGCCAGCAGCCATCTCCTTGGACAGAGGCTTCATGGCTACACCTTC
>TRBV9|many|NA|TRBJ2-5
CASSGDSRGETQYF
TGTGCCAGCAGCGGTGACTCAAGGGGAGAGACCCAGTACTTC
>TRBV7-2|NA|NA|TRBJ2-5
CASRGPFGWTQYF
TGTGCCAGCAGAGGACCCTTTGGGTGGACCCAGTACTTC
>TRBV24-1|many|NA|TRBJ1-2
CATSDPGYNYGYTF
TGTGCCACCAGTGACCCGGGGTATAACTATGGCTACACCTTC
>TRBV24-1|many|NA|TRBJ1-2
CATSDRDQNYGYTF
TGTGCCACCAGTGATCGGGACCAAAACTATGGCTACACCTTC
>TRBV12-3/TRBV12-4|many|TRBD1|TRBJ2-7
CASSRTGLSYEQYF
TGTGCCAGCAGCCGGACAGGGCTCTCCTACGAGCAGTACTTC
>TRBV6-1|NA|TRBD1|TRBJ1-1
CASSAGTAFMNTEAFF
TGTGCCAGCAGTGCGGGGACAGCCTTTATGAACACTGAAGCTTTCTTT
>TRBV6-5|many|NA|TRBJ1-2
CASSPTRDHRFGASF
TGTGCCAGCAGTCCCACCCGCGACCACAGATTTGGCGCCAGCTTC
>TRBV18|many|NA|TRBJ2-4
CASSPPRLAKNIQYF
TGTGCCAGCTCACCACCTAGGCTAGCCAAAAACATTCAGTACTTC
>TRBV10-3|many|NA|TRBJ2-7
CAISEPLVAYEQYF
TGTGCCATCAGTGAGCCGTTAGTCGCCTACGAGCAGTACTTC
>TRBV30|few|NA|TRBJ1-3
CAWRRRGSSGNTIYF
TGTGCCTGGAGGAGACGGGGCTCCTCTGGAAACACCATATATTTT
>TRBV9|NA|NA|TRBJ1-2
CASSPGGAGYTF
TGTGCCAGCAGCCCGGGGGGGGCGGGCTACACCTTC